These T cell receptor beta chains were read from a single sample in a study of T cell repertoires in cytomegalovirus infection. No antigen has been identified for these receptors. TCRdb re-derived calls from the reads in MiXCR, one entry per CDR3 protein. Of some 310,000 distinct CDR3 sequences in the sample, approximately 25% were seen once. This material consisted of cultured PBMCs, taken from culture after CMV antigen stimulation. All receptors derive from a human donor in good health (CMV status not recorded). Some clones in this sample may be carry-over from other donors' samples. Both conserved end residues are part of each CDR3. Each record gives: D gene, clone size, V gene, J gene, CDR3 length, CDR3 DNA, CDR3 protein. D genes are given only for firm matches. Clone sizes are given selectively: once, few, many, or a class where the clone is expanded.

d_call: .
clone_size: .
v_call: TRBV20-1
j_call: TRBJ1-1
cdr3_length: 14
cdr3_nt: TGCAGTGCCGAGGCCTACCCAAAGACCACTGAAGCTTTCTTT
cdr3_aa: CSAEAYPKTTEAFF

d_call: TRBD1
clone_size: many
v_call: TRBV7-9
j_call: TRBJ1-1
cdr3_length: 13
cdr3_nt: TGTGCCAGCAGCCGAGGAGACAGGGTTGAAGCTTTCTTT
cdr3_aa: CASSRGDRVEAFF

d_call: TRBD1
clone_size: few
v_call: TRBV18
j_call: TRBJ1-5
cdr3_length: 17
cdr3_nt: TGTGCCAGCTCACCATTAGCTGGGACAGAAACAGGGCAGCCCCAGCATTTT
cdr3_aa: CASSPLAGTETGQPQHF

d_call: TRBD1
clone_size: few
v_call: TRBV19
j_call: TRBJ2-2
cdr3_length: 15
cdr3_nt: TGTGCCAGTAGTCCACGGACAGGGGGCACCGGGGAGCTGTTTTTT
cdr3_aa: CASSPRTGGTGELFF

d_call: .
clone_size: many
v_call: TRBV7-8
j_call: TRBJ2-3
cdr3_length: 15
cdr3_nt: TGTGCCAGCAAGCGGCAGGACGATAGCACAGATACGCAGTATTTT
cdr3_aa: CASKRQDDSTDTQYF

d_call: .
clone_size: .
v_call: TRBV7-9
j_call: TRBJ2-1
cdr3_length: 16
cdr3_nt: TGTGCCAGCAGCGACCCCGACCAGGGGGGATACAATGAGCAGTTCTTC
cdr3_aa: CASSDPDQGGYNEQFF

d_call: .
clone_size: .
v_call: TRBV19
j_call: TRBJ2-3
cdr3_length: 13
cdr3_nt: TGTGCCAGTAGTAAGTCGCTGGCAGATACGCAGTATTTT
cdr3_aa: CASSKSLADTQYF

d_call: TRBD1
clone_size: few
v_call: TRBV6-2/TRBV6-3
j_call: TRBJ2-7
cdr3_length: 15
cdr3_nt: TGTGCCATCCGCTCCGGGACAGGGGTGGACTACGAGCAGTACTTC
cdr3_aa: CAIRSGTGVDYEQYF

d_call: .
clone_size: .
v_call: TRBV5-6
j_call: TRBJ2-7
cdr3_length: 13
cdr3_nt: TGTGCCAGCAGCTTCAGGCAATCCTACGAGCAGTACTTC
cdr3_aa: CASSFRQSYEQYF

d_call: TRBD1
clone_size: many
v_call: TRBV7-2
j_call: TRBJ1-2
cdr3_length: 14
cdr3_nt: TGTGCCAGCAGCTCGGGGACAGCGGGCTATGGCTACACCTTC
cdr3_aa: CASSSGTAGYGYTF

d_call: .
clone_size: .
v_call: TRBV6-2/TRBV6-3
j_call: TRBJ2-5
cdr3_length: 15
cdr3_nt: TGTGCCAGCAGTGAGTCCGACACGATCCAAGAGACCCAGTACTTC
cdr3_aa: CASSESDTIQETQYF

d_call: .
clone_size: few
v_call: TRBV20-1
j_call: TRBJ2-1
cdr3_length: 17
cdr3_nt: TGCAGTGCTAGGTTTGAGGAAGACTTTCGGACTAAAAATGAGCAGTTCTTC
cdr3_aa: CSARFEEDFRTKNEQFF

d_call: .
clone_size: .
v_call: TRBV7-2
j_call: TRBJ2-5
cdr3_length: 15
cdr3_nt: TGTGCCAGCAGCTTAGGTCTGGCAGGGTACGAGACCCAGTACTTC
cdr3_aa: CASSLGLAGYETQYF

d_call: .
clone_size: .
v_call: TRBV7-9
j_call: TRBJ1-2
cdr3_length: 14
cdr3_nt: TGTGCCAGCAGCACTCAGGGTTCCTCCTATGGCTACACCTTC
cdr3_aa: CASSTQGSSYGYTF

d_call: .
clone_size: .
v_call: TRBV27
j_call: TRBJ2-1
cdr3_length: 13
cdr3_nt: TGTGCCAGCAGTTTAGGTGGTCCCAATGAGCAGTTCTTC
cdr3_aa: CASSLGGPNEQFF

d_call: .
clone_size: .
v_call: TRBV12-3/TRBV12-4
j_call: TRBJ2-5
cdr3_length: 13
cdr3_nt: TGTGCCAGCAGTTTGAGGGGAGCCCAGACCCAGTACTTC
cdr3_aa: CASSLRGAQTQYF

d_call: TRBD1
clone_size: once
v_call: TRBV7-2
j_call: TRBJ2-7
cdr3_length: 16
cdr3_nt: TGTGCCAGCAGCCCAGGCACCGGGACAGGAGTCTACGAGCAGTACTTC
cdr3_aa: CASSPGTGTGVYEQYF

d_call: TRBD1
clone_size: .
v_call: TRBV7-2
j_call: TRBJ1-1
cdr3_length: 16
cdr3_nt: TGTGCCAGCAGCTTAACAGGGGGAGTCTTGGGCACTGAAGCTTTCTTT
cdr3_aa: CASSLTGGVLGTEAFF

d_call: .
clone_size: few
v_call: TRBV7-8
j_call: TRBJ1-4
cdr3_length: 15
cdr3_nt: TGTGCCAGCAGCACAAGACTCACTGCTAATGAAAAACTGTTTTTT
cdr3_aa: CASSTRLTANEKLFF

d_call: TRBD1
clone_size: once
v_call: TRBV5-1
j_call: TRBJ1-1
cdr3_length: 18
cdr3_nt: TGCGCCAGCAGCCTGGGTGGGACAGGGAGTATCATGAACACTGAAGATTTCTTT
cdr3_aa: CASSLGGTGSIMNTEDFF

d_call: TRBD2
clone_size: many
v_call: TRBV19
j_call: TRBJ2-1
cdr3_length: 15
cdr3_nt: TGTGCCAGTAGTTCTAGCGGGAGCTCCTACAATGAGCAGTTCTTC
cdr3_aa: CASSSSGSSYNEQFF

d_call: TRBD1
clone_size: .
v_call: TRBV28
j_call: TRBJ2-1
cdr3_length: 17
cdr3_nt: TGTGCCAGCAGTTTCCCCCACGGGACAGGTATTGGCAATGAGCAGTTCTTC
cdr3_aa: CASSFPHGTGIGNEQFF

d_call: .
clone_size: once
v_call: TRBV7-9
j_call: TRBJ1-2
cdr3_length: 15
cdr3_nt: TGTGCCAGCAGCTTAGAAGGGCGGCAGGACTATGGCTACACCTTC
cdr3_aa: CASSLEGRQDYGYTF

d_call: .
clone_size: .
v_call: TRBV6-6
j_call: TRBJ1-2
cdr3_length: 14
cdr3_nt: TGTGCCAGCTATGAGAGGGGTAGCAACTATGGCTACACCTTC
cdr3_aa: CASYERGSNYGYTF

d_call: .
clone_size: .
v_call: TRBV3-1
j_call: TRBJ2-7
cdr3_length: 12
cdr3_nt: TGTGCCAGCCGGGGGCCAACCTACGAGCAGTACTTC
cdr3_aa: CASRGPTYEQYF

d_call: TRBD2
clone_size: .
v_call: TRBV20-1
j_call: TRBJ2-7
cdr3_length: 14
cdr3_nt: TGCAGTGCTAGGCTAGCGGGAGGCTCCTACGAGCAGTACTTC
cdr3_aa: CSARLAGGSYEQYF

d_call: .
clone_size: .
v_call: TRBV7-6
j_call: TRBJ1-4
cdr3_length: 13
cdr3_nt: TGTGCTAGCACCTTAACAAGGAATGAAAAACTGTTTTTT
cdr3_aa: CASTLTRNEKLFF

d_call: TRBD1
clone_size: .
v_call: TRBV12-3/TRBV12-4
j_call: TRBJ1-5
cdr3_length: 16
cdr3_nt: TGTGCCAGCAGCCCGGACAGGGGCTATAGCAATCAGCCCCAGCATTTT
cdr3_aa: CASSPDRGYSNQPQHF

d_call: .
clone_size: .
v_call: TRBV7-2
j_call: TRBJ2-3
cdr3_length: 15
cdr3_nt: TGTGCCAGCAGCTTAGTACTACAGAGCACAGATACGCAGTATTTT
cdr3_aa: CASSLVLQSTDTQYF

d_call: .
clone_size: few
v_call: TRBV7-6
j_call: TRBJ2-1
cdr3_length: 13
cdr3_nt: TGTGCCAGCAGCTCTTCAAGATACAATGAGCAGTTCTTC
cdr3_aa: CASSSSRYNEQFF

d_call: TRBD1
clone_size: .
v_call: TRBV5-4
j_call: TRBJ2-2
cdr3_length: 15
cdr3_nt: TGTGCCAGCAGCCGGGACAGCTTAAACACCGGGGAGCTGTTTTTT
cdr3_aa: CASSRDSLNTGELFF

d_call: TRBD1
clone_size: .
v_call: TRBV6-5
j_call: TRBJ1-5
cdr3_length: 15
cdr3_nt: TGTGCCAGCAGCCAAGAGGGGGCGGCTAGCCAGCCCCAGCATTTT
cdr3_aa: CASSQEGAASQPQHF

d_call: .
clone_size: few
v_call: TRBV30
j_call: TRBJ2-2
cdr3_length: 14
cdr3_nt: TGTGCCTGGACCGGCAGGGGGAACACCGGGGAGCTGTTTTTT
cdr3_aa: CAWTGRGNTGELFF

d_call: TRBD2
clone_size: .
v_call: TRBV4-3
j_call: TRBJ2-2
cdr3_length: 16
cdr3_nt: TGCGCCAGCAGCCCTCGTGGAAGCGGGAGCCCCGGGGAGCTGTTTTTT
cdr3_aa: CASSPRGSGSPGELFF

d_call: TRBD2
clone_size: many
v_call: TRBV7-2
j_call: TRBJ2-7
cdr3_length: 16
cdr3_nt: TGTGCCAGCAGCCCCCGGACTAGCGGGCGCTCCTACGAGCAGTACTTC
cdr3_aa: CASSPRTSGRSYEQYF

d_call: TRBD2
clone_size: .
v_call: TRBV19
j_call: TRBJ2-7
cdr3_length: 14
cdr3_nt: TGTGCCAGTACTCCTAGCGGGAGTGCAAACGAGCAGTACTTC
cdr3_aa: CASTPSGSANEQYF

d_call: .
clone_size: .
v_call: TRBV6-1
j_call: TRBJ1-3
cdr3_length: 13
cdr3_nt: TGTGCCAGCAGTGAAGACAGTGGAAACACCATATATTTT
cdr3_aa: CASSEDSGNTIYF

d_call: .
clone_size: .
v_call: TRBV7-9
j_call: TRBJ2-3
cdr3_length: 15
cdr3_nt: TGTGCCAGCAGCGCACCACAGGGACCCACAGATACGCAGTATTTT
cdr3_aa: CASSAPQGPTDTQYF

d_call: TRBD1
clone_size: few
v_call: TRBV20-1
j_call: TRBJ1-5
cdr3_length: 15
cdr3_nt: TGCAGTGCTAGTGGACCACAGGGGTGGAATCAGCCCCAGCATTTT
cdr3_aa: CSASGPQGWNQPQHF

d_call: .
clone_size: .
v_call: TRBV9
j_call: TRBJ1-2
cdr3_length: 17
cdr3_nt: TGTGCCAGCAGCGCTTATACCGGATTCAACTCTAACTATGGCTACACCTTC
cdr3_aa: CASSAYTGFNSNYGYTF

d_call: .
clone_size: few
v_call: TRBV6-1
j_call: TRBJ2-1
cdr3_length: 15
cdr3_nt: TGTGCCAGCAGCTGGAGAAGTCTAGCGACCGGTGAGCAGTTCTTC
cdr3_aa: CASSWRSLATGEQFF

d_call: .
clone_size: few
v_call: TRBV12-3/TRBV12-4
j_call: TRBJ1-3
cdr3_length: 11
cdr3_nt: TGTGCCAGCAGTTTTGGGGGTTCCCCAGTTTTT
cdr3_aa: CASSFGGSPVF

d_call: .
clone_size: many
v_call: TRBV7-9
j_call: TRBJ2-1
cdr3_length: 13
cdr3_nt: TGTGCCAGCAGCTTCCCTGGCCTCGATGAGCAGTTCTTC
cdr3_aa: CASSFPGLDEQFF

d_call: .
clone_size: .
v_call: TRBV7-9
j_call: TRBJ2-4
cdr3_length: 15
cdr3_nt: TGTGCCAGCAGCTCACTGGATTTAGCCAAAAACATTCAGTACTTC
cdr3_aa: CASSSLDLAKNIQYF

d_call: .
clone_size: few
v_call: TRBV5-1
j_call: TRBJ2-3
cdr3_length: 15
cdr3_nt: TGCGCCAGCAGCTTTGCCCAACAGGGACCAGATACGCAGTATTTT
cdr3_aa: CASSFAQQGPDTQYF